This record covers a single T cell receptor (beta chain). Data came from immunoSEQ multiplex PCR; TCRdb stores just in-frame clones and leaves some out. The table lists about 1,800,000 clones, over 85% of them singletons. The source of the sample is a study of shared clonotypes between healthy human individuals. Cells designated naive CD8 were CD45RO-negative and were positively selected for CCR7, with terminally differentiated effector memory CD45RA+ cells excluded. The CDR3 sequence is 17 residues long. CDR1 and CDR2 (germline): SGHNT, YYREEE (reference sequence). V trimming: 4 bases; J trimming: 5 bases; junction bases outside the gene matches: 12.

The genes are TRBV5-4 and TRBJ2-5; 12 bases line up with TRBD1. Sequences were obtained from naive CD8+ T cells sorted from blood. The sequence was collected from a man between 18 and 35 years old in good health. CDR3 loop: CASSAPPGTGGWETQYF. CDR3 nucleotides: TGTGCCAGCAGCGCACCCCCCGGGACAGGGGGCTGGGAGACCCAGTACTTC. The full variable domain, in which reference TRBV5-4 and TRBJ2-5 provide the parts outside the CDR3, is ETGVTQSPTHLIKTRGQQVTLRCSSQSGHNTVSWYQQALGQGPQFIFQYYREEENGRGNFPPRFSGLQFPNYSSELNVNALELDDSALYLCASSAPPGTGGWETQYFGPGTRLLVL.